Listed below are T cell receptor beta chains from one sample, sequenced in a study of CD8+CD57+ T cells in acquired aplastic anemia. TCRdb called the reads again in MiXCR, with one record for every CDR3 protein. This repertoire shows 130,000 or so distinct CDR3 sequences, under 65% found once; its top ten account for around 29%. Sequencing was carried out using sorted CD4+, CD8+, or CD8+CD57+ T cells (not recorded which) from PBMCs. The receptors shown here come from a human donor with aplastic anemia. The CDR3 runs from the conserved cysteine through the conserved F or W. Each record gives: clone size, V gene, D gene, J gene, CDR3 protein, CDR3 DNA. D genes are given only for firm matches. Clone size is not always given. Where it is, it says once, few, many or a class for expanded clones.

few,TRBV27,-,TRBJ2-1,CASSFGGVYNEQFF,TGTGCCAGCAGTTTCGGCGGGGTCTACAATGAGCAGTTCTTC
-,TRBV7-9,TRBD2,TRBJ2-5,CASGRDDNETQYF,TGTGCGAGCGGGAGGGACGACAATGAGACCCAGTACTTC
once,TRBV2,TRBD2,TRBJ2-7,CASSLVAGVYEQYF,TGTGCCAGCAGCTTAGTTGCGGGAGTCTACGAGCAGTACTTC
-,TRBV29-1,-,TRBJ1-1,CSVEVGAVNSF,TGCAGCGTTGAGGTAGGGGCCGTCAATTCCTTT
-,TRBV29-1,-,TRBJ2-2,CSTPGDRPNGELFF,TGCAGCACCCCCGGTGACAGACCTAACGGGGAGCTGTTTTTT
-,TRBV24-1,-,TRBJ1-1,CATTEGVNTEAFF,TGTGCCACCACCGAGGGCGTGAACACTGAAGCTTTCTTT
-,TRBV19,-,TRBJ1-2,CASSISQGANYGYTF,TGTGCCAGTAGTATATCACAGGGAGCTAACTATGGCTACACCTTC
once,TRBV2,-,TRBJ2-2,CASRGTANTGELFF,TGTGCCAGCCGGGGGACAGCGAACACCGGGGAGCTGTTTTTT
many,TRBV20-1,-,TRBJ2-7,CSARDRTAGPVPYEQYF,TGCAGTGCTAGAGATCGGACAGCGGGGCCGGTCCCCTACGAGCAGTACTTC
-,TRBV6-1,-,TRBJ2-7,CASRAISYEQYF,TGTGCCAGCAGGGCTATCTCCTACGAGCAGTACTTC
many,TRBV9,-,TRBJ2-5,CASSPFYRDGGKETQYF,TGTGCCAGCAGCCCCTTTTACCGGGACGGAGGTAAAGAGACCCAGTACTTC
few,TRBV2,TRBD1,TRBJ2-7,CASGQARYEQYF,TGTGCCAGCGGACAGGCCCGATACGAGCAGTACTTC
-,TRBV14,-,TRBJ1-1,CASSQAVRGTEAFF,TGTGCCAGCAGCCAAGCAGTTCGGGGTACTGAAGCTTTCTTT
-,TRBV29-1,-,TRBJ1-4,CSVALSRGGSEKLFF,TGCAGCGTCGCCTTGAGTAGGGGGGGAAGTGAAAAACTGTTTTTT
-,TRBV10-3,-,TRBJ2-1,CAISDGGRNEQFF,TGTGCCATCAGTGACGGGGGCAGGAATGAGCAGTTCTTC
-,TRBV5-5,-,TRBJ1-5,CASSLDSQGAQHF,TGTGCCAGCAGCTTGGACAGCCAAGGGGCCCAGCATTTT
-,TRBV19,-,TRBJ1-2,CASSQQGYGYTF,TGTGCCAGTTCTCAACAGGGCTACGGCTACACCTTC
-,TRBV4-2,TRBD2,TRBJ2-1,CASSQPMGTSGYNEQFF,TGTGCCAGCAGCCAACCGATGGGGACTAGCGGGTACAATGAGCAGTTCTTC
-,TRBV29-1,TRBD2,TRBJ2-1,CSYSGTSGSYNEQFF,TGCAGCTACTCCGGGACTAGCGGGAGTTACAATGAGCAGTTCTTC
-,TRBV14,-,TRBJ1-2,CASSGRLYGYTF,TGTGCCAGCAGCGGCAGGCTCTATGGCTACACCTTC
-,TRBV4-1,-,TRBJ1-2,CASSQDWAKDTHGYTF,TGCGCCAGCAGCCAAGATTGGGCCAAGGACACCCATGGCTACACCTTC
-,TRBV20-1,TRBD1,TRBJ2-1,CSARGNRGDEQFF,TGCAGTGCTAGAGGGAACAGGGGCGATGAGCAGTTCTTC
-,TRBV11-1,TRBD2,TRBJ2-1,CASSPKSGGLHEQFF,TGTGCCAGCAGCCCGAAAAGCGGGGGACTGCATGAGCAGTTCTTC
-,TRBV24-1,-,TRBJ2-4,CATSAGSLSNIQYF,TGTGCCACCAGTGCCGGGAGTCTTTCAAACATTCAGTACTTC
-,TRBV5-1,TRBD2,TRBJ2-5,CASSLGGGENLQETQYF,TGCGCCAGCAGCTTGGGGGGAGGGGAGAACTTACAAGAGACCCAGTACTTC
many,TRBV19,-,TRBJ1-1,CASRQGRAFF,TGTGCCAGTAGGCAGGGGAGAGCTTTCTTT
-,TRBV24-1,-,TRBJ1-6,CATSDYEGSSSPLHF,TGTGCCACCAGTGATTACGAGGGATCGAGTTCACCCCTCCACTTT